Listed here is a single T cell receptor beta chain. Its target is unknown. The record originates from a study of T-cell memory formation after mild COVID-19. Turning to the study itself: Across donors, TCR clusters were largely donor specific. Study-level results: Later expanders leaned CD4+, whereas day 15 to 85 contracting clones were balanced CD4/CD8.

TCRdb itself ran the 5' RACE reads through MiXCR, one entry per CDR3 protein. The sample holds fewer than 700,000 distinct CDR3 sequences, roughly 18% seen once. V dropped 7 bases and J dropped 4 bases, with 20 bases sitting between them. Germline values: CDR1 LNHDA, CDR2 SQIVND (reference sequence). The CDR3 runs 16 residues. The chain combines TRBV19 with TRBJ2-1; D possibly corresponds to TRBD1 (6 bases). Sequenced material: PBMCs or a T cell subset sorted from them (not recorded which). The clonotype comes from an adult woman who had mild COVID-19 (a few samples of this study predate the infection). Cell type and time point are not known. In DNA form, the CDR3 reads TGTGCCAGTACCGAAGGGGGAACAGGGCGATACAATGAGCAGTTCTTC. It translates to CASTEGGTGRYNEQFF.